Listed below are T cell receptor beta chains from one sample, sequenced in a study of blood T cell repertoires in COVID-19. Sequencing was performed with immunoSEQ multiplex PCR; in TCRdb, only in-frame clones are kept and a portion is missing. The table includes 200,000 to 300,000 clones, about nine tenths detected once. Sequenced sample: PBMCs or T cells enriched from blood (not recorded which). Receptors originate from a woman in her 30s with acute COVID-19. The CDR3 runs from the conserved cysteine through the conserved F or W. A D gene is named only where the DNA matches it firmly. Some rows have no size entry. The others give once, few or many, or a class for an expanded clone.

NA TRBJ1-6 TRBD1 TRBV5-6 CASSGGTGLNSPLHF TGTGCCAGCAGCGGGGGGACAGGGTTAAATTCACCCCTCCACTTT
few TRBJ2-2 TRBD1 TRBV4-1 CASSQGRTGGITGELFF TGCGCCAGCAGCCAAGGAAGGACAGGGGGTATAACCGGGGAGCTGTTTTTT
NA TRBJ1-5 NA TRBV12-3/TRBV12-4 CASSLGGDQPQHF TGTGCCAGCAGTCTAGGGGGGGATCAGCCCCAGCATTTT
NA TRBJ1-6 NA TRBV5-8 CASSHGQINSPLHF TGTGCCAGCAGTCACGGACAGATTAATTCACCCCTCCACTTT
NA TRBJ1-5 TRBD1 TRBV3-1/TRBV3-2 CASSPTGGHQPQHF TGTGCCAGCAGCCCTACAGGGGGCCATCAGCCCCAGCATTTT
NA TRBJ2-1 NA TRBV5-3 CARNLGPTQFF TGTGCCAGAAACCTGGGCCCAACGCAGTTCTTC
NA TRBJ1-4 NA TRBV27 CASSSDRSEKLFF TGTGCCAGCAGTTCAGATAGGAGTGAAAAACTGTTTTTT
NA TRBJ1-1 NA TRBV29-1 CSPNRVNTEAFF TGCAGCCCAAACAGGGTGAACACTGAAGCTTTCTTT
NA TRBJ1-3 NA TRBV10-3 CAISATGNTIYF TGTGCCATCAGTGCTACTGGAAACACCATATATTTT
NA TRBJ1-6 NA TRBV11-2 CASSLVDRNSPLHF TGTGCCAGCAGCTTAGTTGACAGAAATTCACCCCTCCACTTT
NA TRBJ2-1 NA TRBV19 CASSPRQTSSYNEQFF TGTGCCAGTAGTCCGAGACAGACGAGCTCCTACAATGAGCAGTTCTTC
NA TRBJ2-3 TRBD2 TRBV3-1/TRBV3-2 CASSPTSGGADTQYF TGTGCCAGCAGTCCGACTAGCGGGGGCGCAGATACGCAGTATTTT
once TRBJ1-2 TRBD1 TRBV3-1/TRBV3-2 CASSRGVDRDGYTF TGTGCCAGCAGCCGGGGCGTGGACAGGGATGGCTACACCTTC
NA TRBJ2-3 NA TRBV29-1 CSVSGSGLTDTQYF TGCAGCGTTTCAGGTTCTGGGTTGACAGATACGCAGTATTTT
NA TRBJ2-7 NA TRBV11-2 CASRRGLQSYEQYF TGTGCCAGCCGGCGGGGACTTCAATCCTACGAGCAGTACTTC
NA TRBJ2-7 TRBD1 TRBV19 CASSITGTGAYEQYF TGTGCCAGTAGTATAACCGGGACAGGGGCCTACGAGCAGTACTTC
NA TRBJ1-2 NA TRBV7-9 CASSLRGGGYTF TGTGCCAGCAGCTTACGGGGGGGTGGCTACACCTTC
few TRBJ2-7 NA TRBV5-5 CASSLAQNYYEQYF TGTGCCAGCAGCTTGGCACAGAATTACTACGAGCAGTACTTC
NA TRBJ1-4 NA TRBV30 CAWSGGTNEKLFF TGTGCCTGGAGCGGGGGGACTAATGAAAAACTGTTTTTT
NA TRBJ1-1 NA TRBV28 CASSLAGGVTEAFF TGTGCCAGCAGTTTAGCTGGCGGGGTCACTGAAGCTTTCTTT
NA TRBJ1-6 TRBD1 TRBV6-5 CASSTGGSPLHF TGTGCCAGCAGCACAGGGGGTTCACCCCTCCACTTT
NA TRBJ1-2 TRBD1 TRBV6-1 CASSEGDRLYGYTF TGTGCCAGCAGTGAAGGGGACAGACTATATGGCTACACCTTC
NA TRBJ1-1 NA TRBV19 CASSISGHLNTEAFF TGTGCCAGTAGTATCTCCGGACATCTGAACACTGAAGCTTTCTTT
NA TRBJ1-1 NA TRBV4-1 CASSPQWPSENTEAFF TGCGCCAGCAGCCCCCAGTGGCCCAGTGAGAACACTGAAGCTTTCTTT
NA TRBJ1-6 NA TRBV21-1 CASSKSTGGENPLHF TGTGCCAGCAGCAAATCCACAGGGGGCGAAAATCCCCTCCACTTT
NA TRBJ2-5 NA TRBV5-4 CASSLPGKETQYF TGTGCCAGCAGCTTGCCAGGGAAAGAGACCCAGTACTTC
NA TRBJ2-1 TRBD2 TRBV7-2 CASRTSGSSYNEQFF TGTGCCAGCAGGACTAGCGGGTCGTCCTACAATGAGCAGTTCTTC
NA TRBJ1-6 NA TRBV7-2 CASSPPRGLGSPLHF TGTGCCAGCAGCCCTCCCAGGGGCCTAGGATCACCCCTCCACTTT
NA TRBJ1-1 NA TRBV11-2 CASSLGDNLVGEAFF TGTGCCAGCAGCTTGGGGGACAACCTCGTCGGGGAAGCTTTCTTT
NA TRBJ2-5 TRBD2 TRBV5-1 CASSGGGTSAETQYF TGCGCCAGCAGTGGTGGCGGGACTAGCGCTGAGACCCAGTACTTC
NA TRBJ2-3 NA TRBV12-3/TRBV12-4 CASTRGRGTQYF TGTGCCAGCACGCGGGGCCGCGGTACGCAGTATTTT
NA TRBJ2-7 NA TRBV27 CASSLGSGRNEQYF TGTGCCAGCAGTTTAGGGTCAGGGCGGAACGAGCAGTACTTC
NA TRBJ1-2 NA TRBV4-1 CASSQETVTYGYTF TGCGCCAGCAGCCAAGAGACAGTCACCTATGGCTACACCTTC
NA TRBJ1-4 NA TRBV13 CASSLGRQRSEKLFF TGTGCCAGCAGCTTAGGCCGACAGAGAAGTGAAAAACTGTTTTTT
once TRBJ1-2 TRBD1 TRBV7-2 CASSLDPPGQGSRGYTF TGTGCCAGCAGCTTAGACCCCCCCGGACAGGGGAGTCGGGGCTACACCTTC
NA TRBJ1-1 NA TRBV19 CAASWGPMNTEAFF TGTGCCGCAAGTTGGGGGCCTATGAACACTGAAGCTTTCTTT
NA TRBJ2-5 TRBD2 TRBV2 CASRAGGPRETQYF TGTGCCAGCAGAGCGGGGGGGCCTCGGGAGACCCAGTACTTC
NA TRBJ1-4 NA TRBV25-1 CASSENGGYNEKLFF TGTGCCAGCAGTGAAAATGGGGGGTATAATGAAAAACTGTTTTTT
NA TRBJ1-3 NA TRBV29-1 CSVASGISGNTIYF TGCAGCGTTGCCTCCGGGATCTCTGGAAACACCATATATTTT
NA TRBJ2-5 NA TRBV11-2 CASSLSDVETQYF TGTGCCAGCAGCTTATCAGATGTAGAGACCCAGTACTTC
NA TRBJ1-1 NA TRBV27 CASSHKQGVVTEAFF TGTGCCAGCAGTCACAAACAGGGCGTCGTCACTGAAGCTTTCTTT
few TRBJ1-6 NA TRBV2 CASSEESGRGNSPLHF TGTGCCAGCAGTGAAGAAAGTGGCAGGGGTAATTCACCCCTCCACTTT
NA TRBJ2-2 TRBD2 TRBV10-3 CAISESLLAGGPDTGELFF TGTGCCATCAGTGAGTCACTATTAGCGGGGGGACCCGACACCGGGGAGCTGTTTTTT
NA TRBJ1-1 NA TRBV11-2 CASSPSGGTEAFF TGTGCCAGCAGCCCCTCCGGGGGAACTGAAGCTTTCTTT
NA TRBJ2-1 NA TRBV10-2 CASSAARGGEQFF TGCGCCAGCAGTGCAGCCCGGGGTGGGGAGCAGTTCTTC
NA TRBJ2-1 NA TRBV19 CASSTQKTRSHNEQFF TGTGCCAGTAGTACCCAAAAGACTAGATCCCACAATGAGCAGTTCTTC
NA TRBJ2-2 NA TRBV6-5 CASSYSGPRELFF TGTGCCAGCAGTTACTCGGGCCCCCGAGAGCTGTTTTTT
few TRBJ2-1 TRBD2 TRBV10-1 CASSHSGGLEQFF TGCGCCAGCAGTCATAGCGGGGGGCTTGAGCAGTTCTTC
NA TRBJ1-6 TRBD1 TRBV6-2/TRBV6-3 CASSLGQAYYNSPLHF TGTGCCAGCAGTTTGGGACAGGCCTACTATAATTCACCCCTCCACTTT
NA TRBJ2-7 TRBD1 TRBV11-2 CASSSTGVIAYEQYF TGTGCCAGCAGCTCCACAGGGGTGATCGCCTACGAGCAGTACTTC
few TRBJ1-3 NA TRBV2 CASSERGSGNTIYF TGTGCCAGCAGTGAGAGGGGGTCTGGAAACACCATATATTTT
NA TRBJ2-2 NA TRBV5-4 CASTSIRGDTGELFF TGTGCCAGCACTTCCATAAGGGGTGACACCGGGGAGCTGTTTTTT
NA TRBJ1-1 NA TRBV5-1 CASSLILGDTEAFF TGCGCCAGCAGTTTGATACTCGGGGACACTGAAGCTTTCTTT